This T cell receptor (beta chain) derives from a study of long-term antiretroviral therapy in people with HIV. Study observations and caveats: Absence of data on ART adherence, viral resistance or therapy changes was noted. Spans of CDR3 length were tighter for HIV repertoires than for controls.

Turning to this clone: Its antigen is not known.

With survey level as its setting, the immunoSEQ assay was v3.0. The data were produced by immunoSEQ multiplex PCR, yet TCRdb's version contains in-frame clones alone and is incomplete. The data contain 20,000 or so clones, around 74% of them singletons. The junction had 4 bases not matched to a gene; V was cut back by 6 bases and J by 2 bases. Germline lookup yields CDR1 ENHRY and CDR2 SYGVKD. The CDR3 length is 13 residues. V and J are TRBV10-3 and TRBJ2-7, with TRBD1 identical over 7 bases. The sequence derives from a man aged 18 to 29 with HIV. Specimen: unsorted PBMCs, collected at the start of antiretroviral therapy, before treatment. CDR3 loop: CAISRDSTYEQYF. DNA for the CDR3: TGTGCCATCAGCCGGGACAGTACCTACGAGCAGTACTTC.